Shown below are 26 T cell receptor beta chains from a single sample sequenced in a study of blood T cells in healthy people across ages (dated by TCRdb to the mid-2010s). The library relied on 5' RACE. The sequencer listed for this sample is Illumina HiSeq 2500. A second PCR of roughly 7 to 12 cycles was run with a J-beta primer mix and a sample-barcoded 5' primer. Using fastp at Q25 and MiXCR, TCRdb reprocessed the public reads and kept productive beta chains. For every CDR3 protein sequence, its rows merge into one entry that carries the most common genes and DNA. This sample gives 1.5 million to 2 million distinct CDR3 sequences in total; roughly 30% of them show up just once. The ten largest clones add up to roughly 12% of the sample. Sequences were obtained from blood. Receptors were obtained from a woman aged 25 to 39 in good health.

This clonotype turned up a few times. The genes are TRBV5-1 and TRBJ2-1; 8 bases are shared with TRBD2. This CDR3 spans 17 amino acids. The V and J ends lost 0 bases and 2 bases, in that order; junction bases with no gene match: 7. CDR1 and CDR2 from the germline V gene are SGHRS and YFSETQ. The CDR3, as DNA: TGCGCCAGCAGCTTGGCCATCGGTAGCGGGACCTACAATGAGCAGTTCTTC. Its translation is CASSLAIGSGTYNEQFF.

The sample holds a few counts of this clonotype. This chain's CDR3 is CASSFHQGGDEKLFF. The CDR3 DNA reads as TGTGCCAGCAGCTTTCATCAAGGGGGAGATGAAAAACTGTTTTTT. The chain recombines TRBV7-9 with TRBJ1-4; possibly TRBD1 for D (6 bases). Germline assignment: CDR1 SEHNR and CDR2 FQNEAQ (reference sequence). The CDR3 has 15 amino acids. V lost 3 bases to trimming and J lost 6 bases, with 14 bases between them.

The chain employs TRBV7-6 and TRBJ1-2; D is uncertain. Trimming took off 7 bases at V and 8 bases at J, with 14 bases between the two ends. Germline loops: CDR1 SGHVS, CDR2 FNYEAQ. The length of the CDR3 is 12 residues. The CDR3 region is CASMEGVGGYTF. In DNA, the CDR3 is TGTGCCAGCATGGAGGGAGTTGGGGGCTACACCTTC.

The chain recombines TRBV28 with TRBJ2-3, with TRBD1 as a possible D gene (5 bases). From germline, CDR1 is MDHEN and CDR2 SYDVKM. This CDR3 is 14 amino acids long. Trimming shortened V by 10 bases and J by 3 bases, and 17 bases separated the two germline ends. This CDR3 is CATKAGLGTDTQYF. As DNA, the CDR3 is TGTGCCACCAAAGCAGGGTTAGGGACAGATACGCAGTATTTT.

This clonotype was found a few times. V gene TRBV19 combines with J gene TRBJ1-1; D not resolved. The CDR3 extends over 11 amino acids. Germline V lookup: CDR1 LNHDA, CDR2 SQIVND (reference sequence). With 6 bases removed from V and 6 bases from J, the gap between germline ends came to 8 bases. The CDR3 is CASRHSAEAFF. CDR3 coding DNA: TGTGCCAGTAGGCATAGCGCTGAAGCTTTCTTT. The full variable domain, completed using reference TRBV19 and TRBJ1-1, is DGGITQSPKYLFRKEGQNVTLSCEQNLNHDAMYWYRQDPGQGLRLIYYSQIVNDFQKGDIAEGYSVSREKKESFPLTVTSAQKNPTAFYLCASRHSAEAFFGQGTRLTVV.

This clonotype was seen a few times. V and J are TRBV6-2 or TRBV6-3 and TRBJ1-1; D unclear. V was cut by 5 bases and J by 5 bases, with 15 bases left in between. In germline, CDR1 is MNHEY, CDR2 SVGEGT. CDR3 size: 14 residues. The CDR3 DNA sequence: TGTGCCAGCAGTCTACCGGTGGTCGGGACTGAAGCTTTCTTT. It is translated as CASSLPVVGTEAFF.

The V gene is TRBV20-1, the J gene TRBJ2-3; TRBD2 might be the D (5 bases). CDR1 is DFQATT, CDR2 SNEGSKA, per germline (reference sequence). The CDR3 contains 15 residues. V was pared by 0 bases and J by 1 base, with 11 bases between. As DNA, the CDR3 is TGCAGTGCTAGAGACGATAGCGTGGGCACAGATACGCAGTATTTT. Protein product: CSARDDSVGTDTQYF.

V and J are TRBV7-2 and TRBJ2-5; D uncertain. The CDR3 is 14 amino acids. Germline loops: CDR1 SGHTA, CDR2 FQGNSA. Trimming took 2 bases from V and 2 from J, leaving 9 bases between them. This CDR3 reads CASSLSDMQETQYF. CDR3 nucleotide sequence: TGTGCCAGCAGCTTATCCGACATGCAAGAGACCCAGTACTTC.

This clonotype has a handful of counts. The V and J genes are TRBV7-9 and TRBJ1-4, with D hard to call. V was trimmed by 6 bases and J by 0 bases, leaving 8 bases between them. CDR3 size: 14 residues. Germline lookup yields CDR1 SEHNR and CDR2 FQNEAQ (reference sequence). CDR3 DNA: TGTGCCAGCAGTTTAACCCCAACTAATGAAAAACTGTTTTTT. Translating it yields CASSLTPTNEKLFF.

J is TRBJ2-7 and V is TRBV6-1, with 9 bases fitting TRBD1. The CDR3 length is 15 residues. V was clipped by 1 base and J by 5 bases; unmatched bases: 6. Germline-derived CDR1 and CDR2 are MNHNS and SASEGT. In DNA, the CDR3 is TGTGCCAGCAGTGAAGTTCGGGACAGGGCCCACGAGCAGTACTTC. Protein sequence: CASSEVRDRAHEQYF.

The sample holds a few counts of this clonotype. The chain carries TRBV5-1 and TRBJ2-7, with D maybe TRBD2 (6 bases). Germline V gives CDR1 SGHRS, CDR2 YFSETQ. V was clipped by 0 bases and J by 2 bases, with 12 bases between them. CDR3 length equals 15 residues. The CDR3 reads CASSLGGKIAYEQYF. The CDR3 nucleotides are TGCGCCAGCAGCTTGGGCGGGAAGATCGCCTACGAGCAGTACTTC.

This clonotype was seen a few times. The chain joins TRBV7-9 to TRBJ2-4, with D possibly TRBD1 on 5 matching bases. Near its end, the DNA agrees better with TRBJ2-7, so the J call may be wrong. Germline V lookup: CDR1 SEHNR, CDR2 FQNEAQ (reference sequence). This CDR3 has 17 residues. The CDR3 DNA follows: TGTGCCAGCAGCTTAGGGGGCGGTCCCAAGGGTACTGGCGAGCAGTACTTC. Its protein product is CASSLGGGPKGTGEQYF.

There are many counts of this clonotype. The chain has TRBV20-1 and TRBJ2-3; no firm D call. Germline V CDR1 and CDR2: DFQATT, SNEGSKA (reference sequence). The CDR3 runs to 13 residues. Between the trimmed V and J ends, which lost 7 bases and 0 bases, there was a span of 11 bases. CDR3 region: CSVYFLSTDTQYF. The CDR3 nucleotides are TGCAGTGTTTATTTCCTGAGCACAGATACGCAGTATTTT.

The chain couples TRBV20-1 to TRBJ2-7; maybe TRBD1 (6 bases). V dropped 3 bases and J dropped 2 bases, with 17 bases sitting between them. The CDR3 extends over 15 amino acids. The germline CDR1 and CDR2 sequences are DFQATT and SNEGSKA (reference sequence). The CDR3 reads CSASTPDSGTYEQYF. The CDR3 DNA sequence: TGCAGTGCTAGCACTCCGGACAGCGGAACCTACGAGCAGTACTTC.

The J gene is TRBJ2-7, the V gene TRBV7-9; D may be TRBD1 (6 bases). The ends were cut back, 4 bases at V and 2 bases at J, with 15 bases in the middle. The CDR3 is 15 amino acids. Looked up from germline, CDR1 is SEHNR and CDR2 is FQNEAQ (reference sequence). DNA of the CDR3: TGTGCCAGCAGCTCCGCGGCAGGGGTTACCTACGAGCAGTACTTC. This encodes CASSSAAGVTYEQYF. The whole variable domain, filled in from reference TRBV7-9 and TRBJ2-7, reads DTGVSQNPRHKITKRGQNVTFRCDPISEHNRLYWYRQTLGQGPEFLTYFQNEAQLEKSRLLSDRFSAERPKGSFSTLEIQRTEQGDSAMYLCASSSAAGVTYEQYFGPGTRLTVT.

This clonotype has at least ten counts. The DNA of the CDR3 is TGTGCCAGCAGCCCCACGGGGGTCGAGACCCAGTACTTC. Residues: CASSPTGVETQYF. The V call is TRBV7-3, the J call TRBJ2-5; a weak D match, TRBD2 (6 bases). Germline lookup yields CDR1 SGHTA and CDR2 FQGTGA. This CDR3 region has 13 residues. V was shortened by 5 bases and J by 5 bases, with 12 bases between the two germline ends.

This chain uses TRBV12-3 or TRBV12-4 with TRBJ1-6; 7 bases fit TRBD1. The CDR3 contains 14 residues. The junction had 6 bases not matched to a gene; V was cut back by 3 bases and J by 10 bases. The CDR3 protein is CASSFAGGKSPLHF. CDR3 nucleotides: TGTGCCAGCAGTTTCGCAGGGGGAAAATCACCCCTCCACTTT.

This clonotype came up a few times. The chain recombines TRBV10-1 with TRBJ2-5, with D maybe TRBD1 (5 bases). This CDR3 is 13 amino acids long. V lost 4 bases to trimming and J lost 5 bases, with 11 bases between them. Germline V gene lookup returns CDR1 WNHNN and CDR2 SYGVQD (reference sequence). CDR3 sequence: CASSGSGMETQYF. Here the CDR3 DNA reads TGCGCCAGCAGTGGATCAGGGATGGAGACCCAGTACTTC.

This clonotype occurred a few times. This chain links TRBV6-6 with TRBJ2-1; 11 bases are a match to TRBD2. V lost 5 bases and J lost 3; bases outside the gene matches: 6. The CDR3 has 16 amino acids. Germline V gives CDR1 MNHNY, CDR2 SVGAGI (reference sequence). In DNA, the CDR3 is TGTGCCAGCAGTCCTCATACTAGCGGGGGCTACAATGAGCAGTTCTTC. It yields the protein CASSPHTSGGYNEQFF.

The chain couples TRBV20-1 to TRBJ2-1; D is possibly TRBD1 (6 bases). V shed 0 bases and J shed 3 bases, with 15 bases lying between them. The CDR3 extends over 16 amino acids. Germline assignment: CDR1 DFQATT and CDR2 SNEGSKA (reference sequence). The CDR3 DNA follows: TGCAGTGCTAGAGATCCTTACACAGGGATCTACAATGAGCAGTTCTTC. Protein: CSARDPYTGIYNEQFF.

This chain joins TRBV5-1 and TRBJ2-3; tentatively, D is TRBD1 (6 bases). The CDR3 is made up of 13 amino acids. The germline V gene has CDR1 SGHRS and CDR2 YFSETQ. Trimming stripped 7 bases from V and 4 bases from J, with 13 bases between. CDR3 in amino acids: CASAPQGSDTQYF. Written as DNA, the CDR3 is TGCGCCAGCGCTCCTCAGGGGTCAGATACGCAGTATTTT.

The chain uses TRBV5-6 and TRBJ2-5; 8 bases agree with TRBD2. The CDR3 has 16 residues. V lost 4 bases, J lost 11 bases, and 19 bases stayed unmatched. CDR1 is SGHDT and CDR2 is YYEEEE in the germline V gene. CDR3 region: CASSPLESGGHNEQYF. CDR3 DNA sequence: TGTGCCAGCAGCCCGCTAGAAAGCGGGGGTCACAATGAGCAGTACTTC.

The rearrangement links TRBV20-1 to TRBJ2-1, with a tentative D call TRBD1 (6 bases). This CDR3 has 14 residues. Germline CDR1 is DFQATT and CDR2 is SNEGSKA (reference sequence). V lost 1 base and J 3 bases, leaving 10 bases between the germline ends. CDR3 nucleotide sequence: TGCAGTGCTAGAGGGGAAGGGGGCTACAATGAGCAGTTCTTC. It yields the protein CSARGEGGYNEQFF.

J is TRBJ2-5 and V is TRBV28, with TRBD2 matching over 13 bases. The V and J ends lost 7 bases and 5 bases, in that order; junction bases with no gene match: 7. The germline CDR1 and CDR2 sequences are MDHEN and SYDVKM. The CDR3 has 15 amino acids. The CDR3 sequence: CASNTSGRAGETQYF. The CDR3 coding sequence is TGTGCCAGCAATACTAGCGGGAGGGCCGGGGAGACCCAGTACTTC. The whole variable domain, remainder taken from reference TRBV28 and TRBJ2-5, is DVKVTQSSRYLVKRTGEKVFLECVQDMDHENMFWYRQDPGLGLRLIYFSYDVKMKEKGDIPEGYSVSREKKERFSLILESASTNQTSMYLCASNTSGRAGETQYFGPGTRLLVL.

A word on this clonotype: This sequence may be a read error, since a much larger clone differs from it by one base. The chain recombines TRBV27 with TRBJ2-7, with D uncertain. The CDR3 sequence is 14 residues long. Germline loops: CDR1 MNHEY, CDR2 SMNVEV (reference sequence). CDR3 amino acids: CACSFGLGSYEQYF. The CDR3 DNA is TGTGCCTGCAGTTTCGGGTTGGGCTCCTACGAGCAGTACTTC.

For the CDR3, the DNA is TGCGCCAGCAAGCTTGGTAGGGGCTACACCTTC. The encoded protein is CASKLGRGYTF. J is TRBJ1-2 and V is TRBV5-1; D remains unclear. Trimming stripped 6 bases from V and 8 bases from J, with 11 bases between. Germline V gene data show CDR1 as SGHRS and CDR2 as YFSETQ. The CDR3 has 11 amino acids.